These T cell receptor beta chains were read from a single sample in a study of T cell repertoires in cytomegalovirus infection. Each CDR3 protein is one row after TCRdb ran MiXCR on the reads. The sample contains more than 250,000 distinct CDR3 sequences, around 25% of which appear only once. These TCRs' antigens remain unknown. This sample comprised cultured PBMCs, obtained from culture after CMV antigen stimulation. All receptors derive from a human donor in good health (CMV status not recorded). Some clones in this sample may be carry-over from other donors' samples. Both conserved end residues are part of each CDR3. Some rows mark clone size as missing; the rest say once, few, many or name a class of expanded clone.

v_call: TRBV7-9
clone_size: many
cdr3_aa: CASSLDDQGSQYF

v_call: TRBV4-1
clone_size: few
cdr3_aa: CASSREYSNQPQHF

v_call: TRBV27
clone_size: -
cdr3_aa: CASSFSEGQGSKSDTQYF

v_call: TRBV4-3
clone_size: few
cdr3_aa: CASSSKAGTSWEQYF

v_call: TRBV12-3/TRBV12-4
clone_size: -
cdr3_aa: CASSFGGVYSNQPQHF

v_call: TRBV15
clone_size: few
cdr3_aa: CATSARWEDTEAFF

v_call: TRBV19
clone_size: -
cdr3_aa: CASSLFLQLGTEAFF

v_call: TRBV7-2
clone_size: many
cdr3_aa: CASSLAGQSSGNTIYF

v_call: TRBV19
clone_size: few
cdr3_aa: CASSELAGSYEQYF

v_call: TRBV7-2
clone_size: few
cdr3_aa: CASSLVREGGETQYF

v_call: TRBV12-3/TRBV12-4
clone_size: -
cdr3_aa: CASRALGQEETQYF

v_call: TRBV7-2
clone_size: few
cdr3_aa: CASRGAPTEAFF

v_call: TRBV4-1
clone_size: -
cdr3_aa: CASSPVSEGYNEQFF

v_call: TRBV20-1
clone_size: -
cdr3_aa: CSVGRQGIYNSPLHF

v_call: TRBV4-1
clone_size: -
cdr3_aa: CASSSITGVSPLHF

v_call: TRBV12-3/TRBV12-4
clone_size: -
cdr3_aa: CASSLARAPNYGYTF

v_call: TRBV29-1
clone_size: -
cdr3_aa: CSAGRGRGETQYF

v_call: TRBV7-2
clone_size: many
cdr3_aa: CASSPDPGNYGYTF

v_call: TRBV14
clone_size: few
cdr3_aa: CASSKKVRTSGMDTQYF

v_call: TRBV6-2/TRBV6-3
clone_size: few
cdr3_aa: CASSYPYSGMKFADTQYF

v_call: TRBV6-2/TRBV6-3
clone_size: few
cdr3_aa: CASSYFAGATYNEQFF

v_call: TRBV14
clone_size: -
cdr3_aa: CASSLTRDTQYF

v_call: TRBV7-8
clone_size: few
cdr3_aa: CASSPDRGEQPQHF

v_call: TRBV11-2
clone_size: many
cdr3_aa: CASSPRQGPKETQYF

v_call: TRBV27
clone_size: few
cdr3_aa: CASSLGRQRTSDEQFF

v_call: TRBV19
clone_size: -
cdr3_aa: CASSIVGSPTYEQYF

v_call: TRBV28
clone_size: few
cdr3_aa: CASSQPGTPRGSEQYF

v_call: TRBV4-3
clone_size: few
cdr3_aa: CASSQVPGGNTEAFF

v_call: TRBV7-6
clone_size: -
cdr3_aa: CASSPRGTTVSEQFF

v_call: TRBV12-3/TRBV12-4
clone_size: -
cdr3_aa: CASSTWDREGPDTQYF

v_call: TRBV7-2
clone_size: many
cdr3_aa: CASSLGPTWGRNTIYF

v_call: TRBV12-3/TRBV12-4
clone_size: -
cdr3_aa: CASSPGWTELEAFF

v_call: TRBV5-4
clone_size: -
cdr3_aa: CASSLLPGLAGNYNEQFF